The source of this T cell receptor beta chain is a study of blood T cells in healthy people across ages. This CDR3 has 13 residues. Germline-derived CDR1 and CDR2 are SSHAT and FNYEAQ (reference sequence). A sample-barcoded 5' primer and a J-beta primer mix were used in a second PCR of roughly 7 to 12 cycles. The template-switch adaptor, which had 12 random nucleotides, put a tag on each cDNA molecule. TCRdb analysed the 5' RACE reads with MiXCR anew, one entry per CDR3 protein. Of roughly 640,000 distinct CDR3 sequences listed, around 31% were seen once; the top ten hold 15% to 17%. Study-wide points: Roughly linearly, TCR beta diversity per million T cells fell as age increased.

Individuals who donated were healthy Caucasians from Russia aged about 6 to 100. This clonotype was observed at least ten times. Antigen unknown. Specimen: blood. The J gene is TRBJ2-5, the V gene TRBV7-7, with 13 nucleotides matching TRBD2. The TCR comes from an elderly woman in good health. The CDR3 region has the DNA TGTGCTAGCGGACTAGCGGGGGAAGAGACCCAGTACTTC. It yields the protein CASGLAGEETQYF.